These 17 T cell receptor beta chains were all obtained from the same sample, sequenced in a study of long-term antiretroviral therapy in people with HIV. An immunoSEQ assay, version v3.0, was performed at survey level. The protocol was immunoSEQ multiplex PCR, while the TCRdb copy is restricted to in-frame clones and leaves out a portion. The data hold 30,000 to 35,000 clones, with roughly 79% observed a single time. Sequencing was performed on unsorted PBMCs, taken 3 years after starting antiretroviral therapy. These receptors all come from a man aged 50-60 years with HIV.

The chain combines TRBV5-4 with TRBJ1-1; 7 bases match TRBD1. Germline CDR1 SGHNT, CDR2 YYREEE (reference sequence). Trimming cost V 0 bases and J 6 bases; bases outside gene matches: 5. This CDR3 region has 14 residues. The CDR3 here is CASSLEARGAEAFF. The CDR3 DNA is TGTGCCAGCAGCTTGGAGGCCAGGGGGGCTGAAGCTTTCTTT.

V usage is TRBV29-1 and J usage is TRBJ2-1; the match to TRBD1 covers 7 bases. Germline V gene sequence: CDR1 SQVTM, CDR2 ANQGSEA. This CDR3 comprises 12 residues. V lost 4 bases to trimming and J lost 9 bases; unmatched junction nucleotides: 6. This CDR3 is CSVADRAPEQFF. CDR3 coding DNA: TGCAGCGTTGCTGACAGGGCTCCTGAGCAGTTCTTC.

V and J are TRBV6-6 and TRBJ1-1, with 8 bases that match TRBD1. Per the germline V gene, CDR1 is MNHNY and CDR2 is SVGAGI (reference sequence). CDR3 length: 16 residues. V lost 5 bases and J lost 6; bases outside the gene matches: 14. CDR3 coding DNA: TGTGCCAGCAGTCCCGGACAGGGTGGCTTAGTCGCTGAAGCTTTCTTT. Its translation is CASSPGQGGLVAEAFF.

The gene calls are TRBV7-8 and TRBJ2-5, with a possible D match to TRBD1 (6 bases). The CDR3 is 16 residues long. Trimming shortened V by 1 base and J by 5 bases, and 17 bases separated the two germline ends. Per germline, CDR1 SGHVS and CDR2 FQNEAQ. CDR3 DNA sequence: TGTGCCAGCAGCTTAGGTGGCCTACAGGGATCGGAGACCCAGTACTTC. Amino acids: CASSLGGLQGSETQYF.

The chain has TRBV29-1 and TRBJ1-3; D is unresolved. CDR1 is SQVTM, CDR2 ANQGSEA, per germline. This CDR3 comprises 12 residues. V lost 6 bases, J lost 0 bases, and 6 bases lay in between. CDR3 residues: CSVWSSGNTIYF. The CDR3 nucleotides are TGCAGCGTATGGAGCTCTGGAAACACCATATATTTT. Full variable domain (rest looked up from reference TRBV29-1 and TRBJ1-3): SAVISQKPSRDICQRGTSLTIQCQVDSQVTMMFWYRQQPGQSLTLIATANQGSEATYESGFVIDKFPISRPNLTFSTLTVSNMSPEDSSIYLCSVWSSGNTIYFGEGSWLTVV.

This chain joins TRBV5-4 and TRBJ1-2; D is unresolved. CDR3 length equals 19 residues. Germline lookup yields CDR1 SGHNT and CDR2 YYREEE (reference sequence). Trimming shortened V by 3 bases and J by 4 bases, and 28 bases separated the two germline ends. The CDR3 here is CASSSRGGLVGWVGYGYTF. CDR3 DNA: TGTGCCAGCAGCTCACGGGGTGGGCTTGTTGGATGGGTGGGCTATGGCTACACCTTC.

V is TRBV2 and J is TRBJ2-6; no clear D gene. V lost 4 bases, J lost 0 bases, and 7 bases lay in between. Germline CDR1 SNHLY, CDR2 FYNNEI. The CDR3 contains 15 residues. The DNA for the CDR3 is TGTGCCAGCAGTGCCTACAGCTCTGGGGCCAACGTCCTGACTTTC. Amino acid sequence: CASSAYSSGANVLTF.

Only a few counts were recorded for this clone. The chain employs TRBV6-5 and TRBJ1-1; D remains ambiguous. In germline, CDR1 is MNHEY, CDR2 SVGAGI. This CDR3 has 14 residues. Deletions cut 4 bases from V and 1 base from J, with 10 bases between. The DNA for the CDR3 is TGTGCCAGCAGTTCGTTAACTGGGAACACTGAAGCTTTCTTT. This gives the protein CASSSLTGNTEAFF.

The rearrangement links TRBV28 to TRBJ2-7; D unclear. V lost 6 bases, J lost 4 bases, and 7 bases lay in between. Germline loops: CDR1 MDHEN, CDR2 SYDVKM. The CDR3 sequence is 11 residues long. The CDR3 here is CASRNKYEQYF. The DNA of the CDR3 is TGTGCCAGCAGAAACAAGTACGAGCAGTACTTC.

This clone appeared a few times. The chain joins TRBV7-2 to TRBJ2-7, with TRBD1 matching over 7 bases. V lost 2 bases and J lost 6; bases outside the gene matches: 1. Germline CDR1 SGHTA, CDR2 FQGNSA. The CDR3 has 12 amino acids. This CDR3 is CASSLTGVEQYF. CDR3 sequence (DNA): TGTGCCAGCAGCTTAACAGGGGTCGAGCAGTACTTC.

The chain links TRBV4-3 to TRBJ1-4; TRBD1 agrees at 7 bases. CDR1 is LGHNA and CDR2 is YSLEER in the germline V gene. The length of the CDR3 is 16 residues. The V gene end was trimmed by 6 bases and the J gene end by 3 bases; junction bases not matched to a gene: 10. The chain's CDR3 is CASSLGGRGANEKLFF. For the CDR3, the DNA is TGCGCCAGCAGTCTGGGGGGCAGGGGGGCTAATGAAAAACTGTTTTTT.

This chain uses TRBV18 with TRBJ1-1; 8 positions match TRBD1. Germline V gene sequence: CDR1 KGHSH, CDR2 LQKENI. V shed 3 bases, J shed 1 base, and the junction held 1 base outside the gene matches. CDR3 length: 14 residues. The DNA of the CDR3 is TGTGCCAGCTCACCGGACAGGGAGAACACTGAAGCTTTCTTT. This encodes CASSPDRENTEAFF.

The V and J genes are TRBV4-3 and TRBJ2-3; D perhaps matches TRBD1 (6 bases). The length of the CDR3 is 15 residues. V lost 0 bases, J lost 1 base, and 8 bases lay in between. Germline V gene sequence: CDR1 LGHNA, CDR2 YSLEER. CDR3: CASSQDRGGTDTQYF. As DNA, the CDR3 is TGCGCCAGCAGCCAAGACAGGGGTGGCACAGATACGCAGTATTTT.

The chain is built from TRBV5-1 and TRBJ2-6; D not certain. The CDR3 covers 15 residues. Germline-derived CDR1 and CDR2 are SGHRS and YFSETQ. Trimming pared 2 bases from V and 0 bases from J, leaving 6 bases between. The CDR3 protein is CASSFSASGANVLTF. CDR3 bases: TGCGCCAGCAGCTTCTCAGCCTCTGGGGCCAACGTCCTGACTTTC.

The chain combines TRBV5-8 with TRBJ1-5; a possible D gene is TRBD1 (6 bases). CDR1 SGHTS and CDR2 YDEGEE come from the germline V gene. CDR3 length: 15 residues. V was trimmed by 1 base and J by 4 bases, leaving 12 bases between them. The chain's CDR3 is CASSLMGHENQPQHF. The CDR3, as DNA: TGTGCCAGCAGCTTGATGGGACACGAAAATCAGCCCCAGCATTTT.

This clone has a single count. J is TRBJ1-2 and V is TRBV28; weak D call: TRBD1 (5 bases). The length of the CDR3 is 16 residues. Germline V gene lookup returns CDR1 MDHEN and CDR2 SYDVKM. The V and J ends lost 3 bases and 2 bases respectively, with 16 bases between them. CDR3: CASSFSRGAPNYGYTF. CDR3 nucleotides: TGTGCCAGCAGTTTTAGCCGAGGGGCGCCAAACTATGGCTACACCTTC.

This chain uses TRBV4-1 with TRBJ1-5, with D possibly matching TRBD1 (6 bases). This CDR3 comprises 16 residues. V lost 1 base and J 2 bases, leaving 12 bases between the germline ends. Per germline, CDR1 MGHRA and CDR2 YSYEKL. This CDR3 is CASSQVARGGNQPQHF. CDR3 bases: TGCGCCAGCAGCCAAGTTGCCAGGGGAGGCAATCAGCCCCAGCATTTT.